This T cell receptor (beta chain) is from a study of cytomegalovirus exposure and HLA in healthy donors. Germline CDR1 and CDR2: MNHEY and SVGAGI. J gave up 4 bases and V 8 bases, and 4 bases lay outside the gene matches. The CDR3 covers 13 residues. Note on this clone: The antigen is unknown.

Study-level points and caveats: The majority of CMV-associated TCR beta chains were reported as apparently HLA-restricted in a later analysis.

The PCR employed 60 Vbeta primers together with 13 Jbeta primers. The repertoire was sequenced with immunoSEQ multiplex PCR; TCRdb's copy has only in-frame clones and lacks some. The sample has around 210,000 clones; approximately 81% are singletons. V gene TRBV6-5 combines with J gene TRBJ1-1; 10 bases map to TRBD1. Sequenced material: PBMCs. The source of this sequence is a girl aged 2 to 9 in good health and CMV-seronegative. The CDR3 region is CASGQGDGTEAFF. For the CDR3, the DNA is TGTGCCAGCGGACAGGGGGATGGCACTGAAGCTTTCTTT.